These 5 T cell receptor beta chains originate from one sample sequenced in a study of technical replicates of blood from several donors. The data were produced by immunoSEQ multiplex PCR, yet TCRdb's version contains in-frame clones alone and is incomplete. Found here are about 72,000 clones, about 95% of them singletons; the top ten hold less than 0.25%. The sample comprised T cells isolated from PBMCs. These receptors all stem from a human donor in good health.

This rearrangement joins TRBV30 to TRBJ2-3, with 7 bases identical to TRBD2. The CDR3 length is 18 residues. The trim removed 0 bases at V and 2 bases at J, leaving 14 bases unmatched. Germline lookup yields CDR1 GTSNPN and CDR2 SVGIG (reference sequence). The CDR3 sequence: CAWSVLFQSGAFTDTQYF. For the CDR3, the DNA is TGTGCCTGGAGTGTACTTTTTCAGAGCGGGGCTTTCACAGATACGCAGTATTTT.

The chain has TRBV28 and TRBJ2-7, with D possibly TRBD1 on 6 matching bases. The V and J ends lost 7 bases and 5 bases respectively, with 12 bases between them. CDR3 length: 12 amino acids. Germline assignment: CDR1 MDHEN and CDR2 SYDVKM. The CDR3 loop reads CASKDSGHEQYF. Here the CDR3 DNA reads TGTGCCAGCAAGGACAGCGGCCACGAGCAGTACTTC.

J is TRBJ1-5 and V is TRBV6-1, with unresolved D. V lost 3 bases and J lost 4, with 7 bases in between. The length of the CDR3 is 13 residues. CDR1 MNHNS and CDR2 SASEGT come from the germline V gene. CDR3 protein: CASSEAGNQPQHF. The CDR3 coding sequence is TGTGCCAGCAGTGAGGCGGGAAATCAGCCCCAGCATTTT.

In its sample, this clone was seen a few times. The CDR3 sequence: CASSLRRGTEAFF. DNA for the CDR3: TGCGCCAGCAGCCTAAGGAGGGGTACTGAAGCTTTCTTT. The genes are TRBV4-1 and TRBJ1-1, with D perhaps TRBD1 (5 bases). CDR1 MGHRA and CDR2 YSYEKL come from the germline V gene. The CDR3 is 13 amino acids. Trimming removed 4 bases from V and 5 bases from J, with 11 bases in between.

This clone was detected once. This chain links TRBV6-1 with TRBJ1-3, with D unresolved. Germline V CDR1 and CDR2: MNHNS, SASEGT. The CDR3 has 13 residues. V dropped 6 bases and J dropped 2 bases, with 8 bases sitting between them. CDR3 protein: CASSGLAGNTIYF. DNA for the CDR3: TGTGCCAGCAGCGGTTTGGCTGGAAACACCATATATTTT.